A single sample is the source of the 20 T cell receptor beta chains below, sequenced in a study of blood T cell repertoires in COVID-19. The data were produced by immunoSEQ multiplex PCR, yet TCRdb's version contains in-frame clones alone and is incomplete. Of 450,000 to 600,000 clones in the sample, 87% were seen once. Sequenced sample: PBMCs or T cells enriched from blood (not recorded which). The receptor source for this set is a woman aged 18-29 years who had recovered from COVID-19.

As DNA, the CDR3 is TGCGCCAGCAGCTCGACAGGATCCTCTGGAAACACCATATATTTT. As protein: CASSSTGSSGNTIYF. The gene calls are TRBV5-1 and TRBJ1-3; maybe TRBD1 (6 bases). From germline, CDR1 is SGHRS and CDR2 YFSETQ. The V end lost 3 bases, the J end lost 0 bases, and 10 bases lay between the germline ends. This CDR3 is built from 15 residues.

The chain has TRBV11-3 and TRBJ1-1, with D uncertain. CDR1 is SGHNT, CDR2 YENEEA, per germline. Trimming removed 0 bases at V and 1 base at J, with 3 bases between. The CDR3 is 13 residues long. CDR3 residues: CASSLDQNTEAFF. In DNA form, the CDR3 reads TGTGCCAGCAGCTTAGACCAGAACACTGAAGCTTTCTTT.

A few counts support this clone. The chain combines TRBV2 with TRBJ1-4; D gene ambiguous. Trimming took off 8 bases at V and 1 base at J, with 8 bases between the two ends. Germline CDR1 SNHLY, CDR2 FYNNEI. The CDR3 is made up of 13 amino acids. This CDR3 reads CASDPGTNEKLFF. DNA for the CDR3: TGTGCCAGCGACCCAGGAACTAATGAAAAACTGTTTTTT.

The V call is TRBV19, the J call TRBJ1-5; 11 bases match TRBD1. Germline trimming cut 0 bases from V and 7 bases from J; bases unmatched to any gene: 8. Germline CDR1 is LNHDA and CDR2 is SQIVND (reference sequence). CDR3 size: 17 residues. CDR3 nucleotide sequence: TGTGCCAGTAGTATAGATTGGGACAGGGGGATCAGGCAGCCCCAGCATTTT. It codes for CASSIDWDRGIRQPQHF.

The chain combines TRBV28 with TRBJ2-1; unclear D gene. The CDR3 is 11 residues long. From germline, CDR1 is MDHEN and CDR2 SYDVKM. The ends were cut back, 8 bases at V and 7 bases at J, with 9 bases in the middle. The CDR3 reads CASVSANEQFF. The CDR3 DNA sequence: TGTGCCAGCGTTTCAGCGAATGAGCAGTTCTTC. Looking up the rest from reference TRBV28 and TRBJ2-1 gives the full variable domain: DVKVTQSSRYLVKRTGEKVFLECVQDMDHENMFWYRQDPGLGLRLIYFSYDVKMKEKGDIPEGYSVSREKKERFSLILESASTNQTSMYLCASVSANEQFFGPGTRLTVL.

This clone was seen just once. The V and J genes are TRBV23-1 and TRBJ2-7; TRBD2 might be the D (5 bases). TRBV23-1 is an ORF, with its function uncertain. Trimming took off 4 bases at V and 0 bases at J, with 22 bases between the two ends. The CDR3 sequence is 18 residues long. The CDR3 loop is CASSRKYTESGVSYEQYF. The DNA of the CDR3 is TGCGCCAGCAGTCGGAAATATACCGAGAGCGGCGTCTCCTACGAGCAGTACTTC.

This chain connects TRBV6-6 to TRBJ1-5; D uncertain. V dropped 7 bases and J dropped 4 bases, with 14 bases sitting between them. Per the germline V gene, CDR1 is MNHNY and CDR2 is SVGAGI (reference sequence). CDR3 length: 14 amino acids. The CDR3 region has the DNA TGTGCCAGCAATCGGGAGATAACAAATCAGCCCCAGCATTTT. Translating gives CASNREITNQPQHF.

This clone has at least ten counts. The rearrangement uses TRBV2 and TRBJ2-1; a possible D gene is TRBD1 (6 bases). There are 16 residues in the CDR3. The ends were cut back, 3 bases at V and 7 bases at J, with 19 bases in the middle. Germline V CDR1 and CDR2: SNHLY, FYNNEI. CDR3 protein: CASSEAEQGIKNEQFF. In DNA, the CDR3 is TGTGCCAGCAGTGAGGCCGAGCAGGGGATCAAAAATGAGCAGTTCTTC.

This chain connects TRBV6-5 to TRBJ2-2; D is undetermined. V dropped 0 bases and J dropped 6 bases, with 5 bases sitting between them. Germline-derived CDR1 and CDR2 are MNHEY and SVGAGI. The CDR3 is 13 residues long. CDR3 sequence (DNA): TGTGCCAGCAGTTACTCTGGGCCCGGGGAGCTGTTTTTT. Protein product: CASSYSGPGELFF.

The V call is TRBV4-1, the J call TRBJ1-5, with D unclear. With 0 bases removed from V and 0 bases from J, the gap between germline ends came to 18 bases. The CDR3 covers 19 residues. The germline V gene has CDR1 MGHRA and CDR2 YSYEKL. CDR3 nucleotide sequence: TGCGCCAGCAGCCAAGAACGGGTTTCGGTCATCTATAGCAATCAGCCCCAGCATTTT. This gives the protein CASSQERVSVIYSNQPQHF.

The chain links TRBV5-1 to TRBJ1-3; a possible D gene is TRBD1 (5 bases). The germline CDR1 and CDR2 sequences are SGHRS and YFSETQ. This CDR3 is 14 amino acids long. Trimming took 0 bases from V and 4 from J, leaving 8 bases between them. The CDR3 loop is CASSLAGYGNTIYF. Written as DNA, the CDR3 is TGCGCCAGCAGCTTGGCAGGGTACGGAAACACCATATATTTT. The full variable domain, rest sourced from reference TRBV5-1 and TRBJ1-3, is KAGVTQTPRYLIKTRGQQVTLSCSPISGHRSVSWYQQTPGQGLQFLFEYFSETQRNKGNFPGRFSGRQFSNSRSEMNVSTLELGDSALYLCASSLAGYGNTIYFGEGSWLTVV.

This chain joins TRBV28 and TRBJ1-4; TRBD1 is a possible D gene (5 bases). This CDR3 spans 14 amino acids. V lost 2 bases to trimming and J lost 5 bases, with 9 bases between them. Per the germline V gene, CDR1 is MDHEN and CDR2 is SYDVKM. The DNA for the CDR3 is TGTGCCAGCAGTTTACCAGGGTCAAATGAAAAACTGTTTTTT. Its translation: CASSLPGSNEKLFF.

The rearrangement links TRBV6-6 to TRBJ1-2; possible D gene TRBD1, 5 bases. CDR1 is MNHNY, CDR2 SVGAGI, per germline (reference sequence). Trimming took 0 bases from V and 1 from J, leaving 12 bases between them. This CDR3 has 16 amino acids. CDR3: CASSYSGVGVNYGYTF. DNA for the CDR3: TGTGCCAGCAGTTACTCAGGGGTAGGGGTTAACTATGGCTACACCTTC.

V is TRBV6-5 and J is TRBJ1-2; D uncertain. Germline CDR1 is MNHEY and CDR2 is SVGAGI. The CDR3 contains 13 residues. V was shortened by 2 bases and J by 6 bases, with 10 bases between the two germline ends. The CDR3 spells CASSYGTLNGYTF. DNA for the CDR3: TGTGCCAGCAGTTACGGCACGCTTAATGGCTACACCTTC.

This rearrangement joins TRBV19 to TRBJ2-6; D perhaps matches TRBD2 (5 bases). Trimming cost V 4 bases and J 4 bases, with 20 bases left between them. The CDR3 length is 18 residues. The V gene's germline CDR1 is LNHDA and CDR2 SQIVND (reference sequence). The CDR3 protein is CASSTPGYRRPGANVLTF. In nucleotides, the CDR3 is TGTGCCAGTAGTACCCCGGGGTATCGACGCCCCGGGGCCAACGTCCTGACTTTC. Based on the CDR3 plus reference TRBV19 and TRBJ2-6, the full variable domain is DGGITQSPKYLFRKEGQNVTLSCEQNLNHDAMYWYRQDPGQGLRLIYYSQIVNDFQKGDIAEGYSVSREKKESFPLTVTSAQKNPTAFYLCASSTPGYRRPGANVLTFGAGSRLTVL.

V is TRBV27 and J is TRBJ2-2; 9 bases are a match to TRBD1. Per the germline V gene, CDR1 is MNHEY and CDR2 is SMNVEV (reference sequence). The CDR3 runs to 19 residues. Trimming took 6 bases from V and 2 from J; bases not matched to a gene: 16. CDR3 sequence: CASSPRGYTGGINTGELFF. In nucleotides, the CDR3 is TGTGCCAGCAGCCCCAGGGGCTATACAGGGGGCATCAACACCGGGGAGCTGTTTTTT.

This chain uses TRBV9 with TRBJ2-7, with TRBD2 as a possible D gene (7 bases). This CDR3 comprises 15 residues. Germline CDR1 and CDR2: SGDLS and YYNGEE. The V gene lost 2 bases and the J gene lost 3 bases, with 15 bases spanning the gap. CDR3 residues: CASSVEGGPLYEQYF. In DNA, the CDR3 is TGTGCCAGCAGCGTGGAGGGGGGGCCCCTCTACGAGCAGTACTTC.

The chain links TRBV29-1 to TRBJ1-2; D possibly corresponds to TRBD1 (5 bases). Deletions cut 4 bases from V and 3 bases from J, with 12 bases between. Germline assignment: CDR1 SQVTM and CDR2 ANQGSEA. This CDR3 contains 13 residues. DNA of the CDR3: TGCAGCGTTGGGCTTCAGGGTTACTATGGCTACACCTTC. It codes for CSVGLQGYYGYTF.

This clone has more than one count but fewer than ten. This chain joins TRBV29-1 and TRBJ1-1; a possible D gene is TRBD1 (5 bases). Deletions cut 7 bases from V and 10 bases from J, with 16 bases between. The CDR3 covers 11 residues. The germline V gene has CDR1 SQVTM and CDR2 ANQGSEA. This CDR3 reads CSAGREEGAFF. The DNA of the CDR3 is TGCAGCGCCGGCAGGGAAGAGGGAGCTTTCTTT.

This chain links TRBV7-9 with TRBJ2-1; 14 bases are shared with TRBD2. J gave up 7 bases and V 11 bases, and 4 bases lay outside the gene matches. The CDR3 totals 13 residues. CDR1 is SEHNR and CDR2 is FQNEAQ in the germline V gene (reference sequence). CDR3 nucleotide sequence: TGTGCCTCTAGGACTAGCGGGGGGAATGAGCAGTTCTTC. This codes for CASRTSGGNEQFF. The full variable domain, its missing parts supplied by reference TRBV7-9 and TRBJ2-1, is DTGVSQNPRHKITKRGQNVTFRCDPISEHNRLYWYRQTLGQGPEFLTYFQNEAQLEKSRLLSDRFSAERPKGSFSTLEIQRTEQGDSAMYLCASRTSGGNEQFFGPGTRLTVL.